This T cell receptor (beta chain) emerged from a study of T cells in Graves' hyperthyroidism and ophthalmopathy. Study-wide points: Before onset, by a median of around six months, the model predicted ophthalmopathy. Expanded thyroid clonotypes (above 0.001) were mostly also found in blood.

This clonotype was observed a handful of times. Its specificity is unknown. This may be a read error, as it is one base from a much larger clone. The CDR3 end shows no conserved phenylalanine or tryptophan, and so a read error is likely. Amplification yielded TCR beta CDR3 regions, with RNA transcripts as the source. The HTBI primer set was used in a first-round RT-PCR of the TCR CDR3. In TCRdb, the multiplex PCR reads were re-called with MiXCR into one record per CDR3 protein. The sample contains hundreds of thousands of distinct CDR3 sequences, over 12% of which appear only once. Germline CDR1 SGHTA, CDR2 FQGNSA. V was pared by 2 bases and J by 4 bases, with 18 bases between. CDR3 length: 16 amino acids.

The sample comprised blood. This receptor was taken from a man aged 18 to 29 with Graves' ophthalmopathy. This chain uses TRBV7-2 with TRBJ2-7; no definite D call. CDR3 region: CASSLRLGASYYEQYL. The CDR3, as DNA: TGTGCCAGCAGCTTACGTTTAGGCGCCAGCTATTACGAGCAGTACCTC.